This T cell receptor beta chain is from a study of human T cells and chemical hapten exposure. CDR3 size: 14 residues. V lost 0 bases to trimming and J lost 0 bases, with 8 bases between them. CDR1 SQVTM and CDR2 ANQGSEA come from the germline V gene. This clonotype occurred many times. TCRdb reanalysed the RACE reads using MiXCR and keeps one entry per CDR3 protein. The table has about 360,000 distinct CDR3 sequences, 4.8% seen once; the top ten hold under 3%. Described time point: patch test 1, 2 weeks after DPC sensitization. Treatment here: therapeutic diphenylcyclopropenone sensitization with weekly scalp DPC.

The receptor's source is a woman aged 50 to 65 with alopecia areata. Some clones in this sample may be carry-over from other donors' samples. Sequencing used whole blood, obtained in connection with sensitization to the hapten diphenylcyclopropenone (DPC). The chain joins TRBV29-1 to TRBJ1-2; possibly TRBD1 for D (5 bases). The CDR3 DNA reads TGCAGCGTTGAAGAATCAGGGTCTAACTATGGCTACACCTTC. Protein product: CSVEESGSNYGYTF.